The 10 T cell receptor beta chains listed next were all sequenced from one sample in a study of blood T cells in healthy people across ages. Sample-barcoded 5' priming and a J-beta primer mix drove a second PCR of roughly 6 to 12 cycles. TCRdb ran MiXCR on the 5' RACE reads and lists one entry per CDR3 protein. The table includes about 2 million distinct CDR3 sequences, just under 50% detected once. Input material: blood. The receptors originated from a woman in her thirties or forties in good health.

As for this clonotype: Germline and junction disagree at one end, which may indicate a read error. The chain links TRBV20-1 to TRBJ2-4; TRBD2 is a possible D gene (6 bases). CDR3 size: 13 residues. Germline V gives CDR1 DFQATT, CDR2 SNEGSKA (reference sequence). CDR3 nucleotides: TGCAGTGCTAGAGATCGGGGGTTTAACATTCAGTGCTTC. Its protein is CSARDRGFNIQCF.

CDR3 region: CSARDLWGGYTF. The CDR3 region has the DNA TGCAGTGCTAGAGATCTATGGGGCGGCTACACCTTC. This chain joins TRBV20-1 and TRBJ1-2; D is perhaps TRBD1 (5 bases). Germline CDR1 DFQATT, CDR2 SNEGSKA (reference sequence). V was shortened by 0 bases and J by 8 bases, with 10 bases between the two germline ends. The CDR3 is 12 residues long.

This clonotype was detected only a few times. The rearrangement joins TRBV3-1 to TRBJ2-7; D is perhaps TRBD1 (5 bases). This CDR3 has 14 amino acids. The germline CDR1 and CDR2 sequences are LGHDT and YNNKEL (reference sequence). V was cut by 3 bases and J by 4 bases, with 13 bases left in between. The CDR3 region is CASSQDIVGYEQYF. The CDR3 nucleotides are TGTGCCAGCAGCCAGGACATAGTTGGATACGAGCAGTACTTC.

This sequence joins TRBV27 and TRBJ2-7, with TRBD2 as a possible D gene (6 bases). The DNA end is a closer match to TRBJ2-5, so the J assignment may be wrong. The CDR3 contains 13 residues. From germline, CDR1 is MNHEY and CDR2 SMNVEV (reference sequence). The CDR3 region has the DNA TGTGCCAGCAGTTTCGGGGGAGACGAGACCCAGTACTTC. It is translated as CASSFGGDETQYF.

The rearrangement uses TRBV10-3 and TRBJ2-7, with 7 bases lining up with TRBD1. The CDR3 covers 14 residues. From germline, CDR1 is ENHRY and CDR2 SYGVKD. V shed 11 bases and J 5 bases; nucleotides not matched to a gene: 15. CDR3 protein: CASGAWTGVDEQYF. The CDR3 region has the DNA TGTGCCTCCGGGGCCTGGACAGGTGTGGACGAGCAGTACTTC.

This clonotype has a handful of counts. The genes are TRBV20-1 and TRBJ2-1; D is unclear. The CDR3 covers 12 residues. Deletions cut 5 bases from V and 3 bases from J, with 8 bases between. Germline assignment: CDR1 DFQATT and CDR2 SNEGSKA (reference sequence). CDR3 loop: CSAFGLYNEQFF. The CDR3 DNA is TGCAGTGCTTTTGGCCTCTACAATGAGCAGTTCTTC.

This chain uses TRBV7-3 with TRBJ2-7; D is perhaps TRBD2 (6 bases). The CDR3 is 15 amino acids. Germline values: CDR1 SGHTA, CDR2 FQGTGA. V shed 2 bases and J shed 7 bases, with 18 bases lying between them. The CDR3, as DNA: TGTGCCAGCAGCTTAGGAGTTGCGGGGAGCGATGAGCAGTACTTC. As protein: CASSLGVAGSDEQYF. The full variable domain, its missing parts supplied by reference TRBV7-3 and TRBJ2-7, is GAGVSQTPSNKVTEKGKYVELRCDPISGHTALYWYRQSLGQGPEFLIYFQGTGAADDSGLPNDRFFAVRPEGSVSTLKIQRTERGDSAVYLCASSLGVAGSDEQYFGPGTRLTVT.

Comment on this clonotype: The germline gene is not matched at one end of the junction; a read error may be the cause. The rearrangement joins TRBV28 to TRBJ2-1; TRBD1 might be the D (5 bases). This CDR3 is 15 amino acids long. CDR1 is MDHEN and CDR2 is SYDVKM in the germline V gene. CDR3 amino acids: CASSPRGKVNNEQFF. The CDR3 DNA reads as TGTGCCAGCAGTCCTAGGGGAAAAGTGAACAATGAACAGTTCTTC.

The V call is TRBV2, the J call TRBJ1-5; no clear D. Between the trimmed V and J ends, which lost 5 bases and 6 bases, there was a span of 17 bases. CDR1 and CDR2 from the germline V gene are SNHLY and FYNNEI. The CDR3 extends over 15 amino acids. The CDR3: CASSTHLEPGQPQHF. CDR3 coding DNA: TGTGCCAGCAGTACCCATCTGGAGCCCGGTCAGCCCCAGCATTTT.

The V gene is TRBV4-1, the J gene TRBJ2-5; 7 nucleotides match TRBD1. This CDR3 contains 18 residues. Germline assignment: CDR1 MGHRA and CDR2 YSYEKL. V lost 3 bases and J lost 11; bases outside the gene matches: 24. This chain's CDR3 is CASSHRLGRGRDGMEQYF. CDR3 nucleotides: TGCGCCAGCAGCCACAGGCTGGGTAGGGGGCGCGACGGGATGGAGCAGTACTTC.